This T cell receptor (beta chain) emerged from a study of T cell changes during pregnancy in multiple sclerosis. The protocol was immunoSEQ multiplex PCR, while the TCRdb copy is restricted to in-frame clones and leaves out a portion. The repertoire includes more than 70,000 clones, 85% to 95% of them detected once, and more than 2.5% sits in the top ten. The CDR3 is 16 amino acids. The ends were cut back, 3 bases at V and 1 base at J, with 15 bases in the middle. This clone has a single count. The material sequenced was peripheral blood, taken in the second trimester of pregnancy. The chain couples TRBV23-1 to TRBJ1-2, with a weak D call TRBD1 (5 bases). TRBV23-1 is noted as an ORF with a role that remains uncertain. This receptor was obtained from a female donor with multiple sclerosis, enrolled in a pregnancy study. The CDR3 nucleotides are TGCGCCAGCAGTCACTCCGGACAAAGAGATAACTATGGCTACACCTTC. Amino acid sequence: CASSHSGQRDNYGYTF.